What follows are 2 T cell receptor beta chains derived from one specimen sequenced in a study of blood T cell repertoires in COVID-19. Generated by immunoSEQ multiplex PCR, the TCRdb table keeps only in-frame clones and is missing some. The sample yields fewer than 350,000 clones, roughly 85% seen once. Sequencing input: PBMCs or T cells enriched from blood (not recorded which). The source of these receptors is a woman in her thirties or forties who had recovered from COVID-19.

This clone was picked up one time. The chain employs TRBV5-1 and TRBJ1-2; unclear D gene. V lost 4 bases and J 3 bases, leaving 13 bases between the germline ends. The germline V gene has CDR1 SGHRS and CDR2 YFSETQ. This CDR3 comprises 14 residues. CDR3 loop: CASSPEVVDYGYTF. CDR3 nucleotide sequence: TGCGCCAGCAGCCCGGAGGTAGTAGACTATGGCTACACCTTC.

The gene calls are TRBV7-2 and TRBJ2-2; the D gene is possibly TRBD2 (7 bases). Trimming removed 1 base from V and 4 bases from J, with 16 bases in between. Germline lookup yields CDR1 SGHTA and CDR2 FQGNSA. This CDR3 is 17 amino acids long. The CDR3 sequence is CASSLVGGGAGTGELFF. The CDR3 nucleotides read TGTGCCAGCAGCTTAGTTGGCGGGGGCGCGGGCACCGGGGAGCTGTTTTTT.